This TCR beta chain was recorded in a study of prognosis after radiotherapy for stage I lung cancer. The study amplified the TCR beta CDR3 region from genomic DNA. This amplification was carried out by two rounds of multiplex PCR. During first-round PCR, primers specific to each TRBV and TRBJ gene were used. TCRdb recomputed calls from the multiplex PCR reads with MiXCR, one row per CDR3 protein. The sample records 11,000 to 15,000 distinct CDR3 sequences, roughly a third being singletons. The J segment lost 7 bases and the V segment lost 6 bases, leaving 12 bases of the junction unmatched. This CDR3 is 14 amino acids long. The germline CDR1 and CDR2 sequences are MNHNS and SASEGT. In the case of this clonotype: This likely reflects a read error, since a far larger clone is one base away.

The V and J genes are TRBV6-1 and TRBJ2-7, with 7 bases identical to TRBD2. This clonotype was sampled from a donor over 45 with non-small cell lung cancer. Sequences were derived from PBMCs, sampled before or after stereotactic body radiation therapy (not recorded which). CDR3 protein: CASRGGDAYNEQYF. The CDR3 DNA is TGTGCCAGCAGGGGAGGGGATGCTTACAATGAGCAGTACTTC.